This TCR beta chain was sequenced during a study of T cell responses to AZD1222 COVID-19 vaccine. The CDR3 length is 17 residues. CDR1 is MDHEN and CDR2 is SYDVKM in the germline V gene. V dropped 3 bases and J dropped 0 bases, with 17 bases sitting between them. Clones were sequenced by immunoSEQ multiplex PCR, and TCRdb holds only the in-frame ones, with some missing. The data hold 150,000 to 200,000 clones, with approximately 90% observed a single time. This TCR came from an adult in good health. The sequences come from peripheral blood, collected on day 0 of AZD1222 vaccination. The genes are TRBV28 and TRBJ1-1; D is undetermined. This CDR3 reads CASSFTGRAGLNTEAFF. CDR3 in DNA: TGTGCCAGCAGTTTCACCGGGCGGGCTGGTTTGAACACTGAAGCTTTCTTT.